This TCR beta chain appears in the sequencing data of a study of cytomegalovirus exposure and HLA in healthy donors. Turning to this clone: One end of the junction does not line up with germline, which may come from a read error.

PCR involved 60 Vbeta and 13 Jbeta primers. Profiled with immunoSEQ multiplex PCR; TCRdb holds only in-frame clones, not every one. Of some 110,000 clones listed, 80% to 85% were seen once; the top ten hold 0.95% to 1.4%. This receptor was obtained from a woman aged 25 to 39 in good health and CMV-seronegative. Material for sequencing was PBMCs.

The CDR3 bases are TGTGCCAGCAGCCTGCGGATTAACTTATTC. This codes for CASSLRINLF. The chain links TRBV11-3 to TRBJ2-7, with no clear D. Germline V gives CDR1 SGHNT, CDR2 YENEEA. The CDR3 length is 10 residues.